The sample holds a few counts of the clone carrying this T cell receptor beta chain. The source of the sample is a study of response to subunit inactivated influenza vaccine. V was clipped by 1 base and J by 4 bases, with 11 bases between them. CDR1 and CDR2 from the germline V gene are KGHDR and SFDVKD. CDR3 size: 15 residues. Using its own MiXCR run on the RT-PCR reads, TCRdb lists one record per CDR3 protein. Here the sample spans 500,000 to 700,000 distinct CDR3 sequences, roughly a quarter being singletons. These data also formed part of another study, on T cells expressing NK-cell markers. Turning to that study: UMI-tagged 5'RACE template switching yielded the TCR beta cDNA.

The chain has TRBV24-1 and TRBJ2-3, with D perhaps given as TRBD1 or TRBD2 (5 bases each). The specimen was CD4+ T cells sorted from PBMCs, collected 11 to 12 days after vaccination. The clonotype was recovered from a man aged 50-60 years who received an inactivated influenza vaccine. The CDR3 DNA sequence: TGTGCCACCAGTGATTTTGGGGGAAACGCAGATACGCAGTATTTT. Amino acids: CATSDFGGNADTQYF.